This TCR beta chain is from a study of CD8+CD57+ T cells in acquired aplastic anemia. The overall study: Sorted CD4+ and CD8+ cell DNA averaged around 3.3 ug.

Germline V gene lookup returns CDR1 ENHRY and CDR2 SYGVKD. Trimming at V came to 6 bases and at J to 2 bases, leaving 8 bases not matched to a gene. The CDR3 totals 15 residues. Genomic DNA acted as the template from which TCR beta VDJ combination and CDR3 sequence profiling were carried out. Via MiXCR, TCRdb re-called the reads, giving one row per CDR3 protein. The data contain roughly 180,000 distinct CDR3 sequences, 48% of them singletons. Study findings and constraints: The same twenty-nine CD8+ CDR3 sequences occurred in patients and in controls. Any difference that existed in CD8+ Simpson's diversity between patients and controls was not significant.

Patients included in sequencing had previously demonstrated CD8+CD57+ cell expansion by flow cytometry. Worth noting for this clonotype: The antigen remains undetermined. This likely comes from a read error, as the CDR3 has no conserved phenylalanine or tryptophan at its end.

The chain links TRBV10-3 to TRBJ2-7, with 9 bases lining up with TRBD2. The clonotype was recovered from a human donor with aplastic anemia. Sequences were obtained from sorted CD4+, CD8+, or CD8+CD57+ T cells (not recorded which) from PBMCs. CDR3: CAIRSNSGGTYEQYL. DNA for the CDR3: TGTGCCATCAGAAGTAATAGCGGGGGTACCTACGAGCAGTACCTC.